The clone carrying this T cell receptor beta chain was detected once. Its antigen is as yet unknown. PCR employed 60 Vbeta and 13 Jbeta primers. TCRdb's table, derived via immunoSEQ multiplex PCR, lists solely in-frame clones and lacks some. The table has around 100,000 clones, about 81% seen once; the top ten hold more than 9%. This sample is drawn from a study of cytomegalovirus exposure and HLA in healthy donors. Study-wide findings and caveats: In vitro confirmation showed a few CMV-associated chains to be CMV antigen specific. CMV serostatus stood as the only immune exposure information on hand.

V lost 6 bases to trimming and J lost 7 bases; unmatched junction nucleotides: 8. This CDR3 is built from 13 residues. The germline V gene has CDR1 SGHAT and CDR2 FQNNGV. This chain joins TRBV11-2 and TRBJ1-2; 7 bases line up with TRBD1. Sequencing used PBMCs. This clonotype was obtained from a man aged 50 or older in good health and CMV-seronegative. The CDR3 region is CASRPTGRGGYTF. As DNA, the CDR3 is TGTGCCAGCAGACCGACAGGGCGGGGTGGCTACACCTTC.